Sequencing of this T cell receptor beta chain was carried out in a study of cytomegalovirus exposure and HLA in healthy donors. Study context: Researchers previously reported finding about 110 million unique TCR beta sequences from some 180 million T cells.

Researchers ran the PCR with 60 Vbeta and 13 Jbeta primers. TCRdb's table, derived via immunoSEQ multiplex PCR, lists solely in-frame clones and lacks some. The listing records over 30,000 clones. CDR1 is LNHDA, CDR2 SQIVND, per germline (reference sequence). The V and J ends lost 3 bases and 0 bases respectively, with 5 bases between them. This CDR3 is 13 amino acids long. Regarding this clone: Its matching antigen is unknown.

Study-level points and caveats: Researchers catalogued roughly 170 TCR beta chains as cytomegalovirus-associated.

The specimen sequenced was PBMCs. This TCR came from a man aged 35 to 55 in good health and CMV-seronegative. The chain has TRBV19 and TRBJ1-1; no clear D gene. The CDR3 here is CASSIIMNTEAFF. The DNA of the CDR3 is TGTGCCAGTAGTATTATAATGAACACTGAAGCTTTCTTT.